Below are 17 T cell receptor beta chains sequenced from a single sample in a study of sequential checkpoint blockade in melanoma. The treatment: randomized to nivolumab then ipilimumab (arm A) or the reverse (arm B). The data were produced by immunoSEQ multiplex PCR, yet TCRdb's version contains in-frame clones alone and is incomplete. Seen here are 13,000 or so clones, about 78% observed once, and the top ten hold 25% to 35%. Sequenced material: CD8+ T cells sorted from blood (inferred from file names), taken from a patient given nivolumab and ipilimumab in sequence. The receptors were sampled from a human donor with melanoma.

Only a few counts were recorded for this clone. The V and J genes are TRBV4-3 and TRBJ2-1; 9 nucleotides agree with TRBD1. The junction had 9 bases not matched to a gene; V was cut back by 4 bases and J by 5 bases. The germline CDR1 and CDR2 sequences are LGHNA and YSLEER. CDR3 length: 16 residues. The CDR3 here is CASSPNPGQGDNEQFF. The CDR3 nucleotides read TGCGCCAGCAGCCCGAACCCGGGACAGGGTGACAATGAGCAGTTCTTC.

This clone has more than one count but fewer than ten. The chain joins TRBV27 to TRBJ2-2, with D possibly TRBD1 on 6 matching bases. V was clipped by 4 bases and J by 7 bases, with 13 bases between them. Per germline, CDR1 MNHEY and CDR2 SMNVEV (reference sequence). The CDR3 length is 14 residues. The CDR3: CASSSIQGYGELFF. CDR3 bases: TGTGCCAGCAGTTCCATACAGGGCTACGGGGAGCTGTTTTTT.

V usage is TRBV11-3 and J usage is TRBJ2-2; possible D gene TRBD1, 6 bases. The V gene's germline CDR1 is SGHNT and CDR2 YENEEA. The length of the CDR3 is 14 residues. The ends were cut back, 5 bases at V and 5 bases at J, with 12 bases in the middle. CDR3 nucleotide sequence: TGTGCCAGCAGCCCATGGGACACGACCGGGGAGCTGTTTTTT. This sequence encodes CASSPWDTTGELFF.

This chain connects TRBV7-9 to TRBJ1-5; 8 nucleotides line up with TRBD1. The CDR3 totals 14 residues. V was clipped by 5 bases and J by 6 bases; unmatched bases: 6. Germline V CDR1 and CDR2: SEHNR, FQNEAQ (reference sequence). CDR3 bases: TGTGCCAGCAGCGGGGACAGGCGCGGTCAGCCCCAGCATTTT. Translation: CASSGDRRGQPQHF.

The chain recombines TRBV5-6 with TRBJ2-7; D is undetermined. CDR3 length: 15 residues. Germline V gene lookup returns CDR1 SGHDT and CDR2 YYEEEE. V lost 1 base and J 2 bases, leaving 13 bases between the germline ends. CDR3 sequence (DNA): TGTGCCAGCAGCTTGTCCGGAGACCTCGCCTACGAGCAGTACTTC. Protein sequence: CASSLSGDLAYEQYF. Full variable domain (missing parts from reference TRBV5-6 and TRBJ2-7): DAGVTQSPTHLIKTRGQQVTLRCSPKSGHDTVSWYQQALGQGPQFIFQYYEEEERQRGNFPDRFSGHQFPNYSSELNVNALLLGDSALYLCASSLSGDLAYEQYFGPGTRLTVT.

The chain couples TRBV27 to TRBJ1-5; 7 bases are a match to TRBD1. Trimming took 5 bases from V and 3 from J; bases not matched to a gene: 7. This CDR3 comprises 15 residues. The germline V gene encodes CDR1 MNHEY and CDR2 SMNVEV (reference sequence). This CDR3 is CASSRGPELNQPQHF. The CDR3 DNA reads TGTGCCAGCAGTAGGGGGCCGGAGCTCAATCAGCCCCAGCATTTT.

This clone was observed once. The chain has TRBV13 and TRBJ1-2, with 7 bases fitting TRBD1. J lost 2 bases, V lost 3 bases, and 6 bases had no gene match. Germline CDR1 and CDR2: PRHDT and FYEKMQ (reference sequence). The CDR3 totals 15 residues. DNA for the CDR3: TGTGCCAGCAGCTTCGGACAGGTCCTAAACTATGGCTACACCTTC. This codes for CASSFGQVLNYGYTF.

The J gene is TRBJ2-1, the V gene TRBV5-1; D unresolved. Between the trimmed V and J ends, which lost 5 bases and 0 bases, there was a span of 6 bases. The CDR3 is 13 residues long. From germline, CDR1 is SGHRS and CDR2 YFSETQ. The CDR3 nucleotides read TGCGCCAGCAGGCTAAGCTCCTACAATGAGCAGTTCTTC. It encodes CASRLSSYNEQFF. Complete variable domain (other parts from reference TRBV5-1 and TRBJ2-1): KAGVTQTPRYLIKTRGQQVTLSCSPISGHRSVSWYQQTPGQGLQFLFEYFSETQRNKGNFPGRFSGRQFSNSRSEMNVSTLELGDSALYLCASRLSSYNEQFFGPGTRLTVL.

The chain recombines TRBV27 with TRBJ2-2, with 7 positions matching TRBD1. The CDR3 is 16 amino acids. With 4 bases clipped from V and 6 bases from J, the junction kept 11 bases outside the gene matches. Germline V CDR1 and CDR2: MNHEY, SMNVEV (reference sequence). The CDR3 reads CASSSGQKYIAGELFF. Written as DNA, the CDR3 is TGTGCCAGCAGTTCGGGACAGAAATATATTGCCGGGGAGCTGTTTTTT.

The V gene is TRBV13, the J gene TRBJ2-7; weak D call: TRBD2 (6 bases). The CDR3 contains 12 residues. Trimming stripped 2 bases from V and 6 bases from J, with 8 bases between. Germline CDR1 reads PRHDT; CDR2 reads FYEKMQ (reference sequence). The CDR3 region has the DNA TGTGCCAGCAGCTTAATGGGGGGCGAGCAGTACTTC. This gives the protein CASSLMGGEQYF.

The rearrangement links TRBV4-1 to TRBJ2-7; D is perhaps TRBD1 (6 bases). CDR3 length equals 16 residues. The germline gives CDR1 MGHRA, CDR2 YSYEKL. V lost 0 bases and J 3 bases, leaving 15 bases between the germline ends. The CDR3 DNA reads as TGCGCCAGCAGCCAAGACGAGGGGACACCGCGCTACGAGCAGTACTTC. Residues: CASSQDEGTPRYEQYF.

CDR3 bases: TGCGCCAGCAGCTTGTATAGCGGGACAGGGAATGAGCAGTTCTTC. This sequence encodes CASSLYSGTGNEQFF. The V gene is TRBV5-1, the J gene TRBJ2-1; a weak D match, TRBD1 (9 bases). This CDR3 contains 15 residues. V lost 1 base and J lost 7, with 15 bases in between. The germline gives CDR1 SGHRS, CDR2 YFSETQ.

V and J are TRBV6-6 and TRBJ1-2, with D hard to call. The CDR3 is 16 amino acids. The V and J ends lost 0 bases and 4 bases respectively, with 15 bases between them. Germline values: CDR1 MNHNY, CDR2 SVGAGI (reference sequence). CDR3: CASSYSGFEDPYGYTF. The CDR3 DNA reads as TGTGCCAGCAGTTACTCGGGTTTTGAGGATCCCTATGGCTACACCTTC.

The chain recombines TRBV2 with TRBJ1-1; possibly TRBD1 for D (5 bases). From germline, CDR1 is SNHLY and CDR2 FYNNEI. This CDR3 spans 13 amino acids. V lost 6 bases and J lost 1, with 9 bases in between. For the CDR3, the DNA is TGTGCCAGCAGGGACACCTGGAACACTGAAGCTTTCTTT. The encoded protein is CASRDTWNTEAFF.

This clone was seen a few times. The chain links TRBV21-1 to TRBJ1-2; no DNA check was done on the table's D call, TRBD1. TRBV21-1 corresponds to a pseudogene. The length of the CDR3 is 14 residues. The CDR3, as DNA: TGTGCCAGCAGCAAAGCCGATACAGGGAACGGCTACACCTTC. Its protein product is CASSKADTGNGYTF.

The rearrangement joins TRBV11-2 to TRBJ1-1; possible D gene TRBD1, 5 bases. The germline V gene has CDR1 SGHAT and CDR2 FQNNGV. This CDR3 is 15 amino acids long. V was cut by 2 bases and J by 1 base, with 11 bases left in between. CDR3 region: CASSLWRGENTEAFF. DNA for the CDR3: TGTGCCAGCAGCTTATGGCGGGGCGAGAACACTGAAGCTTTCTTT.

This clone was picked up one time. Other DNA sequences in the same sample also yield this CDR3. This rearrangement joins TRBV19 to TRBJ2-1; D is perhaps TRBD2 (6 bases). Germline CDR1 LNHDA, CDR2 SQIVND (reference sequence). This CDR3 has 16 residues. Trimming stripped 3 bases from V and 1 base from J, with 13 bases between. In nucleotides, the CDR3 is TGTGCCAGTAGTATCCCTCGGAGGGGATCCTACAATGAGCAGTTCTTC. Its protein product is CASSIPRRGSYNEQFF.